This T cell receptor beta chain was identified during a study of shared clonotypes between healthy human individuals. The overall study: A few men and a couple of women, aged 18 to 49, were donors.

The CD4+ fraction was divided into a CD45RA+ naive subset and a CD45RA-negative memory subset. General study results and limits: In four donors, around 5.5% of naive CD4 clonotypes appeared in common.

Comments on this clone: Antigen specificity is unknown.

For each subset, genomic DNA was distributed in equal portions over several immunoSEQ plates. TCRdb's copy holds only in-frame clones and misses some; the assay was immunoSEQ multiplex PCR. The table has approximately 1,500,000 clones, roughly 96% seen once. The CDR3 length is 13 residues. In germline, CDR1 is MDHEN, CDR2 SYDVKM. V dropped 5 bases and J dropped 9 bases, with 14 bases sitting between them. The clonotype was recovered from a man younger than 45 in good health. Sequenced material: naive CD4+ T cells sorted from blood. Noted subset: CD45RA+ positively selected. This chain joins TRBV28 and TRBJ1-5, with D unclear. Here the CDR3 reads CASSGRATGPQHF. The CDR3 DNA is TGTGCCAGCAGTGGAAGGGCAACTGGGCCCCAGCATTTT.